A single T cell receptor beta chain is shown here with its context. The antigen is undetermined. Naive CD8 cells lacked CD45RO, underwent positive selection for CCR7 and left out terminally differentiated effector memory CD45RA+ cells. CDR1 and CDR2 (germline): SGHTA, FQGNSA. Unmatched junction bases numbered 15, after V lost 1 base and J lost 2 bases. CDR3 length: 19 residues. The entry originates in a study of shared clonotypes between healthy human individuals. Study-wide results and limits: Generally, naive subsets (rather than memory subsets) showed larger estimated richness.

The protocol was immunoSEQ multiplex PCR, while the TCRdb copy is restricted to in-frame clones and leaves out a portion. Found here are approximately 1.9 million clones, about 93% of them singletons; the top ten hold approximately 1.7%. This chain links TRBV7-2 with TRBJ2-3; TRBD2 matches at 7 bases. The sequenced sample was naive CD8+ T cells from PBMCs. The sequence derives from a man aged 18 to 30 in good health. Some clones in this sample may be carry-over from other donors' samples. CDR3 protein: CASSLGLAPIRPLTDTQYF. The DNA for the CDR3 is TGTGCCAGCAGCTTAGGACTAGCACCGATCCGACCCCTCACAGATACGCAGTATTTT.